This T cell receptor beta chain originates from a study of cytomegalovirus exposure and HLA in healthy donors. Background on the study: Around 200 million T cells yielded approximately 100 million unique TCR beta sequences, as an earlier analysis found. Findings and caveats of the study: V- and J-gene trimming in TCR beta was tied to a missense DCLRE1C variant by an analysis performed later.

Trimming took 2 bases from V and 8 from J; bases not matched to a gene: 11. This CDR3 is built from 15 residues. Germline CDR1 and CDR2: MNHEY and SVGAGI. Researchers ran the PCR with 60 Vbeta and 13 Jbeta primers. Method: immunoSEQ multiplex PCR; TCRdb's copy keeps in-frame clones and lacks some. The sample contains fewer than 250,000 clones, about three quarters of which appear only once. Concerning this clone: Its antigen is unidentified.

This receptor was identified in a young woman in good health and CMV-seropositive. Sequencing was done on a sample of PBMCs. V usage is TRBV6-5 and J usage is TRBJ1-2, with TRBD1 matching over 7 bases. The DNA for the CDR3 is TGTGCCAGCAGTTACCGGATAGACAGGGATCTGGGCTACACCTTC. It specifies CASSYRIDRDLGYTF.